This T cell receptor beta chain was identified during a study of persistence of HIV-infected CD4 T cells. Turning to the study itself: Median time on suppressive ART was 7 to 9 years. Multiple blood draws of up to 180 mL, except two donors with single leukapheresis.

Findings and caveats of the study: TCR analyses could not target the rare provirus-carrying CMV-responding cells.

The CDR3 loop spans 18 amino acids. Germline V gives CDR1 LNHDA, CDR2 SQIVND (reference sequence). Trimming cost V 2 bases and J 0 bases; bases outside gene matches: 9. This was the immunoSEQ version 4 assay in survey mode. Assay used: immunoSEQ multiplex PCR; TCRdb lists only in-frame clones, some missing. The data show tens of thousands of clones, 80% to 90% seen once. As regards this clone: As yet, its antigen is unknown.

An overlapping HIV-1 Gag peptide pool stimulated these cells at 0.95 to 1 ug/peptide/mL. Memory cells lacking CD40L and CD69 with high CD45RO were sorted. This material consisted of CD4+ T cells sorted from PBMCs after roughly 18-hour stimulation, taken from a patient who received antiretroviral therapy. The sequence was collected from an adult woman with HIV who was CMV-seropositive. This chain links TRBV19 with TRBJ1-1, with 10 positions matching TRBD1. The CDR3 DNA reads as TGTGCCAGTAGTATATCGCGGGACAGGGGAGAGATGAACACTGAAGCTTTCTTT. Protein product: CASSISRDRGEMNTEAFF.